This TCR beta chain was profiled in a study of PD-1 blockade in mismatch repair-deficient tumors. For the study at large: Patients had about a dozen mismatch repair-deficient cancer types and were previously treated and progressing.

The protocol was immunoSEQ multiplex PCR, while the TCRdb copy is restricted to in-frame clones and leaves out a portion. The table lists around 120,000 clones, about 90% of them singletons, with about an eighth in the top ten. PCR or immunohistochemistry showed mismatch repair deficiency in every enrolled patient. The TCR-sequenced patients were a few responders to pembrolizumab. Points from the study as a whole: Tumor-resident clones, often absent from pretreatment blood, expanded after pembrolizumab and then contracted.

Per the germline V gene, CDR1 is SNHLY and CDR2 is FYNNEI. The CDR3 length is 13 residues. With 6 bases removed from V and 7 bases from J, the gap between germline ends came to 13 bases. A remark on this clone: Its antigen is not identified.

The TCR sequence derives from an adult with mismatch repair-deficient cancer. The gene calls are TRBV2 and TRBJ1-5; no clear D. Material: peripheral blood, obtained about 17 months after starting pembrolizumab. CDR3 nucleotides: TGTGCCAGCAGCCCCGGCGGTGTGCAGCCCCAGCATTTT. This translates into CASSPGGVQPQHF.